This paragraph reports one TCR beta chain. Repertoires were generated with immunoSEQ multiplex PCR, while TCRdb's copy carries only in-frame clones and drops some. Of approximately 250,000 clones listed, more than 85% are singletons. The data derive from a study of blood T cell repertoires in COVID-19. V was pared by 7 bases and J by 5 bases, with 8 bases of the junction left unmatched. The germline V gene encodes CDR1 MNHEY and CDR2 SVGAGI. The length of the CDR3 is 15 residues. The V and J genes are TRBV6-5 and TRBJ2-2; 9 bases align to TRBD1. The sequence came from a man between 18 and 29 years old with active or convalescent COVID-19. Sequenced input: peripheral blood. DNA for the CDR3: TGTGCCAGCAACCCGGGACAGGGTTATACCGGGGAGCTGTTTTTT. This translates into CASNPGQGYTGELFF.